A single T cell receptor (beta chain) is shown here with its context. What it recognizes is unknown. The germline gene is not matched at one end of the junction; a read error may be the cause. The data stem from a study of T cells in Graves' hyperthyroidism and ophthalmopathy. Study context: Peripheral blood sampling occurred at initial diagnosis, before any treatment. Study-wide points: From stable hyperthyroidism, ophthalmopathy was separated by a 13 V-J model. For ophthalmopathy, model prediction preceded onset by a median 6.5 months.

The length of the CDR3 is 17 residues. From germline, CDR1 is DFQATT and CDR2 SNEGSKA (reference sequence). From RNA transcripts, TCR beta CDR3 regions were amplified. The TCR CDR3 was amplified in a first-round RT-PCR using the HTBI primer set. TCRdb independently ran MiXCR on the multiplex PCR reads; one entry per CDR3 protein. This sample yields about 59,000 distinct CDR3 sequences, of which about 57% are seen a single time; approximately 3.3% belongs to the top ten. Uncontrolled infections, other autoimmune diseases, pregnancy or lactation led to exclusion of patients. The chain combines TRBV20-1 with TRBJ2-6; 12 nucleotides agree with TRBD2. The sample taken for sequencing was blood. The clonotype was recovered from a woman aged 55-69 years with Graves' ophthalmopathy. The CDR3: CSATWTSGAGGANVLTF. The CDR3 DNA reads TGCAGCGCTACCTGGACTAGCGGGGCTGGTGGGGCCAACGTCCTGACTTTC.